What follows are 10 T cell receptor beta chains derived from one specimen sequenced in a study of Graves' ophthalmopathy and Graves' hyperthyroidism. RNA transcripts were the template, and TCR beta CDR3 regions were amplified from them. Scientists carried out first-round RT-PCR using HTBI primers and then a second-round multiplex PCR. TCRdb passed the multiplex PCR reads through MiXCR, listing each CDR3 protein once. The data show hundreds of thousands of distinct CDR3 sequences, roughly 21% seen once. Sequences were obtained from peripheral blood. These receptors were collected from a woman between 18 and 30 years old with stable Graves' hyperthyroidism.

Many counts were recorded for this clonotype. The chain carries TRBV7-2 and TRBJ2-7; no clear D. V was clipped by 5 bases and J by 3 bases, with 8 bases between them. Germline assignment: CDR1 SGHTA and CDR2 FQGNSA. This CDR3 region has 12 residues. The CDR3 sequence: CASSLDNYEQYF. The CDR3, as DNA: TGTGCCAGCAGCCTAGACAACTACGAGCAGTACTTC.

In regard to this clonotype: No conserved phenylalanine or tryptophan is present at the end of the CDR3, so a read error is the likely explanation. The chain uses TRBV6-5 and TRBJ2-2; a possible D gene is TRBD2 (6 bases). The germline V gene encodes CDR1 MNHEY and CDR2 SVGAGI. Trimming shortened V by 1 base and J by 1 base, and 10 bases separated the two germline ends. The CDR3 has 16 residues. For the CDR3, the DNA is TGTGCCAGCAGTTACTTGACTAGACTGAACACCGGGGAGCTGTTTTCT. This gives the protein CASSYLTRLNTGELFS.

This clonotype was picked up many times. The CDR3 sequence: CASSFDRTSAEQYF. DNA of the CDR3: TGTGCCAGCAGTTTCGACAGAACTTCGGCCGAGCAGTACTTC. The gene calls are TRBV12-3 or TRBV12-4 and TRBJ2-7; tentatively, D is TRBD1 (5 bases). The germline V and J ends were trimmed by 3 bases and 6 bases, with 15 bases remaining between them. CDR3 size: 14 residues.

This clonotype was detected many times. The chain recombines TRBV12-3 or TRBV12-4 with TRBJ2-3; 10 bases are a match to TRBD1. The CDR3 extends over 15 amino acids. V gave up 2 bases and J gave up 6 bases; unmatched junction bases: 5. The CDR3 DNA is TGTGCCAGCAGTTTATTTGGACAGGGGGATGATACGCAGTATTTT. As protein: CASSLFGQGDDTQYF.

At least ten counts were recorded for this clonotype. V usage is TRBV27 and J usage is TRBJ1-1; 9 bases map to TRBD1. Unmatched junction bases numbered 6, after V lost 5 bases and J lost 2 bases. The germline V gene encodes CDR1 MNHEY and CDR2 SMNVEV (reference sequence). CDR3 length equals 15 residues. In nucleotides, the CDR3 is TGTGCCAGCAGTGCCCCGGGACAGGGAAACACTGAAGCTTTCTTT. This codes for CASSAPGQGNTEAFF.

Ten or more counts support this clonotype. The rearrangement uses TRBV5-6 and TRBJ2-5, with D perhaps given as TRBD1 or TRBD2 (5 bases each). The CDR3 runs to 13 residues. The germline V and J ends were trimmed by 3 bases and 5 bases, with 11 bases remaining between them. Germline V gene data show CDR1 as SGHDT and CDR2 as YYEEEE. This CDR3 is CASSSRGVETQYF. CDR3 nucleotide sequence: TGTGCCAGCAGCTCTAGGGGAGTGGAGACCCAGTACTTC.

Ten or more counts support this clonotype. The rearrangement links TRBV7-8 to TRBJ2-2; D is ambiguous. Germline CDR1 reads SGHVS; CDR2 reads FQNEAQ. V was pared by 9 bases and J by 0 bases, with 11 bases between. The CDR3 length is 14 residues. For the CDR3, the DNA is TGTGCCAGTGGCAGTCCAGCGAACACCGGGGAGCTGTTTTTT. Translation gives CASGSPANTGELFF.

This clonotype was counted only a few times. This chain connects TRBV3-1 to TRBJ2-7; D not certain. With 5 bases removed from V and 3 bases from J, the gap between germline ends came to 17 bases. The CDR3 has 15 amino acids. In germline, CDR1 is LGHDT, CDR2 YNNKEL (reference sequence). CDR3 protein: CASSERSTHDYEQYF. Here the CDR3 DNA reads TGTGCCAGCAGCGAGAGGTCCACCCACGACTACGAGCAGTACTTC.

This clonotype has at least ten counts. This rearrangement joins TRBV9 to TRBJ2-2; D may be TRBD2 (5 bases). The length of the CDR3 is 17 residues. Germline V lookup: CDR1 SGDLS, CDR2 YYNGEE. Trimming left V 4 bases short and J 1 base short, with 17 bases between. Here the CDR3 DNA reads TGTGCCAGCAGCCCCCGTCTATTCGCGGGGAACACCGGGGAGCTGTTTTTT. This gives the protein CASSPRLFAGNTGELFF.

This clonotype was recorded a few times. The CDR3 loop reads CASSLGPRGPTYEQYF. The CDR3 coding sequence is TGTGCCAGCAGCTTAGGTCCCAGGGGGCCCACCTACGAGCAGTACTTC. This chain connects TRBV11-2 to TRBJ2-7; 8 bases are shared with TRBD1. Germline assignment: CDR1 SGHAT and CDR2 FQNNGV. V dropped 1 base and J dropped 2; count of bases not matched to a gene: 7. The CDR3 has 16 residues.